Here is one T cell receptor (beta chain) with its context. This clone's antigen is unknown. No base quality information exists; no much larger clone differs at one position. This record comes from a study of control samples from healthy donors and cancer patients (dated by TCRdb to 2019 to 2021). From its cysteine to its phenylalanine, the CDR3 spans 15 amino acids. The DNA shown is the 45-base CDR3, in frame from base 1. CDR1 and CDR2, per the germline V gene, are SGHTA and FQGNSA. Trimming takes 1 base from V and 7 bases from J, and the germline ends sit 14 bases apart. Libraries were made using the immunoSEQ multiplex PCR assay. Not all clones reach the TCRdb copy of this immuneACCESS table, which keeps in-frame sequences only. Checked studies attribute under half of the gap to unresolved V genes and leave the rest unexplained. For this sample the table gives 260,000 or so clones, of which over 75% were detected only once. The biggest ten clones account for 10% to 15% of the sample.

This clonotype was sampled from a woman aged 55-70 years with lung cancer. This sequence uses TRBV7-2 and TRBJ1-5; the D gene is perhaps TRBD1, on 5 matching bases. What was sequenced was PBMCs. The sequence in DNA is TGTGCCAGCAGCTTAGGCTCCCAGGGAGGCCAGCCCCAGCATTTT. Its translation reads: CASSLGSQGGQPQHF.